This T cell receptor beta chain was obtained from a study of healthy donors' naive CD4 and CD8 T cells. This clonotype was seen a handful of times. Each TCR library used around 500 ng of total RNA and a linear amplification protocol. TCRdb re-called the reads through MiXCR, storing one row per CDR3 protein. The repertoire holds approximately 180,000 distinct CDR3 sequences, with about four fifths as singletons. Sequencing was carried out using naive CD4+ and CD8+ T cells sorted from blood, pooled from several donors. The origin of this receptor is a pool of human donors in good health; the sample pools cells from several healthy donors.

The CDR3 reads CASSSWAGGEGTYEQYF. For the CDR3, the DNA is TGTGCCAGCAGTTCCTGGGCAGGGGGCGAGGGCACCTACGAGCAGTACTTC. V and J are TRBV27 and TRBJ2-7, with 8 positions matching TRBD1. V dropped 4 bases and J dropped 2; count of bases not matched to a gene: 13. The CDR3 extends over 17 amino acids. The V gene's germline CDR1 is MNHEY and CDR2 SMNVEV (reference sequence).